This TCR beta chain was sequenced in a study of cytomegalovirus exposure and HLA in healthy donors. Study-level points and caveats: It was reported that the classifier diagnosed cytomegalovirus status with high specificity and sensitivity in both the original and validation cohorts. The authors listed 150 to 200 TCR beta chains as cytomegalovirus-associated. Rarity marked most TCR sequences, yet some public TCRs occurred in many donors.

Using immunoSEQ multiplex PCR, the repertoire was profiled, and TCRdb retains in-frame clones only, with some absent. The data contain some 150,000 clones, roughly 86% of them singletons. The length of the CDR3 is 15 residues. Trimming cost V 8 bases and J 1 base, with 17 bases left between them. Germline CDR1 and CDR2: MNHNS and SASEGT. Remarks on this clone: Its target is unknown.

This TCR came from a human donor in good health. Sample: PBMCs. This rearrangement joins TRBV6-1 to TRBJ1-1; a weak D match, TRBD1 (5 bases). CDR3 in amino acids: CASGEGRRTNTEAFF. The CDR3, as DNA: TGTGCCAGCGGGGAGGGGCGGCGAACGAACACTGAAGCTTTCTTT.